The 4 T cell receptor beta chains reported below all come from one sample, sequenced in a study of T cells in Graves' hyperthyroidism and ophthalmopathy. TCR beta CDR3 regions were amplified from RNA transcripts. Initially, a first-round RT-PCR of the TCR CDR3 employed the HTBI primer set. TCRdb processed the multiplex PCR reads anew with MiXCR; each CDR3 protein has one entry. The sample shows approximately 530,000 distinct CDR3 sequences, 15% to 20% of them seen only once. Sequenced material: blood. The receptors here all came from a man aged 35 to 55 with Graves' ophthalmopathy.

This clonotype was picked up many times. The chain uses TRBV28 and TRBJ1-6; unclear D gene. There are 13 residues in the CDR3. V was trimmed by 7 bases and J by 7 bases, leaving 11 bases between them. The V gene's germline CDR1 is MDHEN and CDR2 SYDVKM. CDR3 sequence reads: CASTPHHNSPLHF. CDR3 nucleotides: TGTGCCAGCACCCCCCACCACAATTCACCCCTCCACTTT.

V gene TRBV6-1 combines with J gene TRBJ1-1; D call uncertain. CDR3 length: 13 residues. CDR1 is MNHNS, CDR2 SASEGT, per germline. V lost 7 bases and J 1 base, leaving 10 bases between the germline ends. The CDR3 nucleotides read TGTGCCAGCAATCAAACAGAGAACACTGAAGCTTTCTTT. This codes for CASNQTENTEAFF.

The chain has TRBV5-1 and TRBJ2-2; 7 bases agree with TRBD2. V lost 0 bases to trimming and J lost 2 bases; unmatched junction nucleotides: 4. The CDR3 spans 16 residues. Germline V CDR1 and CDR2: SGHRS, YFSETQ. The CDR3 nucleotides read TGCGCCAGCAGCTTGGCAGCTAGCGGTAACACCGGGGAGCTGTTTTTT. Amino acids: CASSLAASGNTGELFF. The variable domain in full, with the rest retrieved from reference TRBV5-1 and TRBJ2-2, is KAGVTQTPRYLIKTRGQQVTLSCSPISGHRSVSWYQQTPGQGLQFLFEYFSETQRNKGNFPGRFSGRQFSNSRSEMNVSTLELGDSALYLCASSLAASGNTGELFFGEGSRLTVL.

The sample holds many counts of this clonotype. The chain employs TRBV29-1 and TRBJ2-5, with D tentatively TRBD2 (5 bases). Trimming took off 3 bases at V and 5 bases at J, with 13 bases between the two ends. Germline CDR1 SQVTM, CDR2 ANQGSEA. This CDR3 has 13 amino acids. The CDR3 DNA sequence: TGCAGCGTTGATCCCTCCGGACTGGAGACCCAGTACTTC. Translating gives CSVDPSGLETQYF.